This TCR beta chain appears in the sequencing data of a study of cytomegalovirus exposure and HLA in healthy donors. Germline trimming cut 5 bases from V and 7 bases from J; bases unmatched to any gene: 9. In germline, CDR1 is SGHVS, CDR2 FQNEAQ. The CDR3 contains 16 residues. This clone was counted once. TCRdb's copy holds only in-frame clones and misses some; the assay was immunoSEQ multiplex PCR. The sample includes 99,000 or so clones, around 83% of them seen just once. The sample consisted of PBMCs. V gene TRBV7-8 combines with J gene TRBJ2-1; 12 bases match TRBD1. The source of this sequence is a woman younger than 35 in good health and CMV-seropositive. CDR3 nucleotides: TGTGCCAGCAGCCTGTTGGGACAGGGGGCTGGGAATGAGCAGTTCTTC. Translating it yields CASSLLGQGAGNEQFF.